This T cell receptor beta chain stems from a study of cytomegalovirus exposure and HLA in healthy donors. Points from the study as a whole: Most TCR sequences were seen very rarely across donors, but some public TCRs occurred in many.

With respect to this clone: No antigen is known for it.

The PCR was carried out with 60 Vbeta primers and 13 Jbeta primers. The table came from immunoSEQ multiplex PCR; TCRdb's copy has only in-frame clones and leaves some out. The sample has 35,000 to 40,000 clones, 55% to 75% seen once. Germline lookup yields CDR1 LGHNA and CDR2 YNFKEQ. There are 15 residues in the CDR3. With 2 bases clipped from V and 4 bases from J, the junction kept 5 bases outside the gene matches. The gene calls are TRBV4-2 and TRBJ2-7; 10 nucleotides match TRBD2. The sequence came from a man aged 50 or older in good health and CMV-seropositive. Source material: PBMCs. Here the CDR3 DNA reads TGTGCCAGCAGCCAACCGTCTAGCGGGGGTTACGAGCAGTACTTC. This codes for CASSQPSSGGYEQYF.